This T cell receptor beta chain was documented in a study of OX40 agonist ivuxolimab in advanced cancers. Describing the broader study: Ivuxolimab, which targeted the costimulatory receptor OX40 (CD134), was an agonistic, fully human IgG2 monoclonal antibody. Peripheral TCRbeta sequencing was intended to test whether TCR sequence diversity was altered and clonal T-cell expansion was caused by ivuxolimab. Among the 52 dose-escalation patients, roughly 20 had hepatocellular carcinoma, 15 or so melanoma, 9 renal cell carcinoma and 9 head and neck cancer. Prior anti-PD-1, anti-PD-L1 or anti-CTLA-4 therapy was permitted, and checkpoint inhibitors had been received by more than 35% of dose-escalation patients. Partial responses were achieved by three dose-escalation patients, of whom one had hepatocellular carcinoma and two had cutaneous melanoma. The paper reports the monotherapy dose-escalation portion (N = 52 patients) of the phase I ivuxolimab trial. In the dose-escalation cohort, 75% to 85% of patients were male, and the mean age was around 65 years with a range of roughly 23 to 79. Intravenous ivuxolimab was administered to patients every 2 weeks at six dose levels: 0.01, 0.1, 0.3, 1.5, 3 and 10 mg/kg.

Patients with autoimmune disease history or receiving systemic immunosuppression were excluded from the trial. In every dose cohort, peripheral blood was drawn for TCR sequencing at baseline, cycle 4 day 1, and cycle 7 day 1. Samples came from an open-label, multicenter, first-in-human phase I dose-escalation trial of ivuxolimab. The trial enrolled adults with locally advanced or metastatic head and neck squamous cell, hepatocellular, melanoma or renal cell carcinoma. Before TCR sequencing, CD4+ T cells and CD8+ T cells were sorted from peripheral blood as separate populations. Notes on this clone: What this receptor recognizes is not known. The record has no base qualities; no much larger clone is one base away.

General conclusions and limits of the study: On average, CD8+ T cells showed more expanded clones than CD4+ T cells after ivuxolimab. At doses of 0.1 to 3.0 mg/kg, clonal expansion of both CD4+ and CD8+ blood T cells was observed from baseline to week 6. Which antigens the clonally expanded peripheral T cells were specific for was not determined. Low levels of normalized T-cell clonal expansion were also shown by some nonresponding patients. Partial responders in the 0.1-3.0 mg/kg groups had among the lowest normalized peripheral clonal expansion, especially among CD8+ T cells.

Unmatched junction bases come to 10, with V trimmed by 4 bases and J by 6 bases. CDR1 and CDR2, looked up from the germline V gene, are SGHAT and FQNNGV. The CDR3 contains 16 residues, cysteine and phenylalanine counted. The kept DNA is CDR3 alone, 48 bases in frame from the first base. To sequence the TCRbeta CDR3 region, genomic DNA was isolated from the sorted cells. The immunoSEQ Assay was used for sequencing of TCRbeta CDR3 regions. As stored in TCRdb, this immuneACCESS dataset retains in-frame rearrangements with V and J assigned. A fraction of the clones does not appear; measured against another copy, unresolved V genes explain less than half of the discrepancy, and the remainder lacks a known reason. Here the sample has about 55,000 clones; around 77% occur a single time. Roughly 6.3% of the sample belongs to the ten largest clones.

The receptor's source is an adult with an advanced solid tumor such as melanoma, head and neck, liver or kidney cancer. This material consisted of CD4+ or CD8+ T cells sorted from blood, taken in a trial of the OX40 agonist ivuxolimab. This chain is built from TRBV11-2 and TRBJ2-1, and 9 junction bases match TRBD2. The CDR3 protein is CASSWLSGGVANEQFF. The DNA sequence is TGTGCCAGCAGCTGGCTTAGCGGGGGTGTAGCCAATGAGCAGTTCTTC.